This T cell receptor beta chain was sequenced during a study of T-cell memory formation after mild COVID-19. TCRdb analysed the 5' RACE reads with MiXCR anew, one entry per CDR3 protein. The sample has about 180,000 distinct CDR3 sequences; roughly 20% are singletons. This CDR3 region has 14 residues. J was trimmed by 4 bases and V by 7 bases; bases with no gene match: 7. The germline gives CDR1 MDHEN, CDR2 SYDVKM. The clonotype originates from a young man who had mild COVID-19 (a few samples of this study predate the infection). Cell type and time point are not known. Sample: PBMCs or a T cell subset sorted from them (not recorded which). The chain joins TRBV28 to TRBJ1-1; 9 bases are shared with TRBD1. The CDR3 reads CASTKQGQGTEAFF. The DNA of the CDR3 is TGTGCCAGCACCAAACAGGGACAGGGCACTGAAGCTTTCTTT.